The table lists the clone carrying this TCR beta chain with a few counts. The antigen is not known. It was by 5'RACE with 10-nucleotide random UMIs that the cDNA was made. From the 5' RACE reads, TCRdb called clonotypes with MiXCR, one entry per CDR3 protein. There are roughly 80,000 distinct CDR3 sequences in the sample; over 9% occur only once, and more than 1.5% lies in the top ten. This sample was taken from a study of neurological immune-mediated disorders. Study-wide results and caveats: The highest TCR clonal expansion occurred in HTLV-1-associated myelopathy; multiple sclerosis fell below healthy controls.

CDR3 size: 13 residues. The V gene's germline CDR1 is DFQATT and CDR2 SNEGSKA (reference sequence). Unmatched junction bases numbered 5, after V lost 3 bases and J lost 5 bases. The TCR was taken from a man in his forties or fifties in good health. The sequenced material came from PBMCs. V usage is TRBV20-1 and J usage is TRBJ2-5, with 8 positions matching TRBD1. CDR3 bases: TGCAGTGCTAGCGCAGGGGGCAGGGAGACCCAGTACTTC. Translated, it gives CSASAGGRETQYF.